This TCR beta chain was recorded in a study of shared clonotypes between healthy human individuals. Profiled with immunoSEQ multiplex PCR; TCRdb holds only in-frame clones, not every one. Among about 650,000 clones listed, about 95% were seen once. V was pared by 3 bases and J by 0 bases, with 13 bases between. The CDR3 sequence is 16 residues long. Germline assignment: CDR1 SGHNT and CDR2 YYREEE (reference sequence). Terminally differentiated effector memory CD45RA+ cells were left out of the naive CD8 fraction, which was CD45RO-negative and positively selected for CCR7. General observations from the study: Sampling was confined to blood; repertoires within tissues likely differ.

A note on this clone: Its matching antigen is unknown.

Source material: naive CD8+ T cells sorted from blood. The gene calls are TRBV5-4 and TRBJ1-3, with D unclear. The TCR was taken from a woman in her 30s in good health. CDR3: CASSSMDSYSGNTIYF. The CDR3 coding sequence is TGTGCCAGCAGCTCCATGGACTCCTACTCTGGAAACACCATATATTTT.